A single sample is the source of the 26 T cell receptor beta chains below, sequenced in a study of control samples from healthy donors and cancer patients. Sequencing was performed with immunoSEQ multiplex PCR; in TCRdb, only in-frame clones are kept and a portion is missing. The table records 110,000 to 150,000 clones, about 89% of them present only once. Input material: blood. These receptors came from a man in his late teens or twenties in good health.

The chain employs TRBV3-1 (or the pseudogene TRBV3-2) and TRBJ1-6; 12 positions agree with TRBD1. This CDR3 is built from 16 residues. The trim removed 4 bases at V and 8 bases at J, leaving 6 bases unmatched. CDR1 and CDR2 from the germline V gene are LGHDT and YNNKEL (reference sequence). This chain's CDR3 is CASSPGTGGQHSPLHF. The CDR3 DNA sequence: TGTGCCAGCAGCCCAGGGACAGGGGGCCAACATTCACCCCTCCACTTT.

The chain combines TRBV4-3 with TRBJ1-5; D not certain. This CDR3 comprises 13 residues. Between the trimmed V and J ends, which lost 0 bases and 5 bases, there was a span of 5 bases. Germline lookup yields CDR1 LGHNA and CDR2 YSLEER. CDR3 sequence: CASSQDRDQPQHF. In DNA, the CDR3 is TGCGCCAGCAGCCAAGATCGGGATCAGCCCCAGCATTTT.

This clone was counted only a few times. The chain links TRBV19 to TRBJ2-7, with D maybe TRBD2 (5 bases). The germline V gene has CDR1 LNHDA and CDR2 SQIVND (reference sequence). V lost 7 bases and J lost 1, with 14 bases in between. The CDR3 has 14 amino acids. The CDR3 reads CASNINRDSYEQYF. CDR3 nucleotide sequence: TGTGCCAGTAACATCAACCGGGATTCCTACGAGCAGTACTTC.

The CDR3 region has the DNA TGTGCCAGCAGCCAGGCTATTAACACCGGGGAGCTGTTTTTT. Its translation is CASSQAINTGELFF. The genes are TRBV3-1 (or the pseudogene TRBV3-2) and TRBJ2-2, with no clear D. The CDR3 totals 14 residues. Germline assignment: CDR1 LGHDT and CDR2 YNNKEL (reference sequence). V lost 3 bases and J 2 bases, leaving 7 bases between the germline ends.

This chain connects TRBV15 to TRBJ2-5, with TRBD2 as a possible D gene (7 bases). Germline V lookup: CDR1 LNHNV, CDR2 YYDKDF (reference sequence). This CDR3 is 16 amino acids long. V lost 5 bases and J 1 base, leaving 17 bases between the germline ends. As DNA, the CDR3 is TGTGCCACCAGCGCCGCAGGGGAGGGTATCCAAGAGACCCAGTACTTC. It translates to CATSAAGEGIQETQYF. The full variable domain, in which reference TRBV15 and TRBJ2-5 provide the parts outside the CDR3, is DAMVIQNPRYQVTQFGKPVTLSCSQTLNHNVMYWYQQKSSQAPKLLFHYYDKDFNNEADTPDNFQSRRPNTSFCFLDIRSPGLGDTAMYLCATSAAGEGIQETQYFGPGTRLLVL.

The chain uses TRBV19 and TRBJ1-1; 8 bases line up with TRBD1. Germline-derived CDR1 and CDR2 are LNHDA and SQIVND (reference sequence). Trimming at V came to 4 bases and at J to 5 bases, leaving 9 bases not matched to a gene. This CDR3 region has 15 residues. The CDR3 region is CASSTQTGVGTEAFF. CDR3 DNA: TGTGCCAGTAGTACCCAGACAGGGGTAGGAACTGAAGCTTTCTTT.

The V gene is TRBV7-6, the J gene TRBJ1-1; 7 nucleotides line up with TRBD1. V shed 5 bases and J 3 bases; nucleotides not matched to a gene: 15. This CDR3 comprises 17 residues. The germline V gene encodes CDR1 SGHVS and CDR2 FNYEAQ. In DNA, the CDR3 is TGTGCCAGCAGCGGTTCAGCAGGGGGGGTATGGGACACTGAAGCTTTCTTT. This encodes CASSGSAGGVWDTEAFF.

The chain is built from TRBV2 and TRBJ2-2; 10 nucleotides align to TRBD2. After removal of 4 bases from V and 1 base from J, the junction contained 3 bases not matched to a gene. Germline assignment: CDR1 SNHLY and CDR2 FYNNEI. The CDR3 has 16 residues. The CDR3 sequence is CASSGTSGKNTGELFF. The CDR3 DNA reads TGTGCCAGCAGTGGGACTAGCGGAAAGAACACCGGGGAGCTGTTTTTT.

Written as DNA, the CDR3 is TGTGCCAGTAGTATAGGGACTAAGGGCTTTAACACTGAAGCTTTCTTT. It translates to CASSIGTKGFNTEAFF. The J gene is TRBJ1-1, the V gene TRBV19; D is undetermined. CDR3 size: 16 residues. Looked up from germline, CDR1 is LNHDA and CDR2 is SQIVND (reference sequence). Trimming cost V 1 base and J 2 bases, with 14 bases left between them.

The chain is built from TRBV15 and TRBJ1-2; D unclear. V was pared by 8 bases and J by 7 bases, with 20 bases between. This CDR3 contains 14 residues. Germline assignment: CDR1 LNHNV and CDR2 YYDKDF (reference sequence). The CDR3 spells CATAGRQDALGYTF. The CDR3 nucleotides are TGTGCCACCGCAGGTCGGCAGGATGCTCTTGGCTACACCTTC.

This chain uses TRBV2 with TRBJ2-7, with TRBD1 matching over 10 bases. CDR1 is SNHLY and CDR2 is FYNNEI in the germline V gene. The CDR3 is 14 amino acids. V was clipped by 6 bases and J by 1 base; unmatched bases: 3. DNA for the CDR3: TGTGCCAGCAGATGGGACAGGGGATCCTACGAGCAGTACTTC. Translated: CASRWDRGSYEQYF.

The CDR3 loop reads CASGVTGGYGYTF. Written as DNA, the CDR3 is TGTGCCAGCGGGGTTACAGGGGGCTATGGCTACACCTTC. The rearrangement uses TRBV9 and TRBJ1-2; TRBD1 aligns across 8 bases. Trimming at V came to 7 bases and at J to 4 bases, leaving 6 bases not matched to a gene. The CDR3 length is 13 residues. Germline V CDR1 and CDR2: SGDLS, YYNGEE.

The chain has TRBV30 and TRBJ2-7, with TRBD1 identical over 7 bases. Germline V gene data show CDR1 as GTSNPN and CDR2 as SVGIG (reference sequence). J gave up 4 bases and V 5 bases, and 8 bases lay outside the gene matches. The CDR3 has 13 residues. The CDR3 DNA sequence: TGTGCCTGGGGCGACAGGGTTGTTTACGAGCAGTACTTC. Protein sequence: CAWGDRVVYEQYF.

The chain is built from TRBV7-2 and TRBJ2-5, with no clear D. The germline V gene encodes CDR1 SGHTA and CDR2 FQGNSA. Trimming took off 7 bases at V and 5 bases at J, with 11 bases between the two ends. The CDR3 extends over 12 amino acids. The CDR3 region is CASTSLGETQYF. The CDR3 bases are TGTGCCAGCACCTCCCTAGGGGAGACCCAGTACTTC. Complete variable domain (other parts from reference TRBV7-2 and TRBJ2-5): GAGVSQSPSNKVTEKGKDVELRCDPISGHTALYWYRQSLGQGLEFLIYFQGNSAPDKSGLPSDRFSAERTGGSVSTLTIQRTQQEDSAVYLCASTSLGETQYFGPGTRLLVL.

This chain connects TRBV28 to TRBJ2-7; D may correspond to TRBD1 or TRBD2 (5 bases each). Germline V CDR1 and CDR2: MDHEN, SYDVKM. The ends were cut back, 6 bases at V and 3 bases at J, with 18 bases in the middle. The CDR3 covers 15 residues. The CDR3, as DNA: TGTGCCAGCAGCCCGGGACGTATCTCAAACTACGAGCAGTACTTC. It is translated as CASSPGRISNYEQYF.

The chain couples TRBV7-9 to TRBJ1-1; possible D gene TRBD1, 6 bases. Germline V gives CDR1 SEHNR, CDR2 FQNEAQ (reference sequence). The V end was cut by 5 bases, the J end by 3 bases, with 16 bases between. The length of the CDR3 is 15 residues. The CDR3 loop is CASSQRQVVYTEAFF. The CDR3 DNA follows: TGTGCCAGCAGCCAAAGACAGGTTGTCTACACTGAAGCTTTCTTT.

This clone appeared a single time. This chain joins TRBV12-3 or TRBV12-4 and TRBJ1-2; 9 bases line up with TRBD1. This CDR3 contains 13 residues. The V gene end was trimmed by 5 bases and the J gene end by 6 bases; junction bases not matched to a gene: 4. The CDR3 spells CASSRQGVDGYTF. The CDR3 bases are TGTGCCAGCAGTCGACAGGGGGTAGATGGCTACACCTTC.

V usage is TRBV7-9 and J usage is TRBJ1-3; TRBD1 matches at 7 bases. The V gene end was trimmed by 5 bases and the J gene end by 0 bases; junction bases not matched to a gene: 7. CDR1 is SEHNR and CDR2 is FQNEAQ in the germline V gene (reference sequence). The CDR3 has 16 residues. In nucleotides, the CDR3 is TGTGCCAGCAGCCGACCGGGACAGATCTCTGGAAACACCATATATTTT. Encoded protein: CASSRPGQISGNTIYF.

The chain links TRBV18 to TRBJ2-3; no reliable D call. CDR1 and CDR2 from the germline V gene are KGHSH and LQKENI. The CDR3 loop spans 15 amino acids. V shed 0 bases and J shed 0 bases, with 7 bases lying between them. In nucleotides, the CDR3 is TGTGCCAGCTCACCACCGGTCAGGAGCACAGATACGCAGTATTTT. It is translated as CASSPPVRSTDTQYF.

CDR3 DNA sequence: TGTGCCAGCTCACTACTTACTTTGACTAGCGGGAGCCAAGAGACCCAGTACTTC. Its protein is CASSLLTLTSGSQETQYF. The rearrangement joins TRBV18 to TRBJ2-5, with 12 nucleotides matching TRBD2. In germline, CDR1 is KGHSH, CDR2 LQKENI. CDR3 length: 18 amino acids. Losses at the gene ends were 4 bases for V and 1 base for J; bases not matched to a gene: 10.

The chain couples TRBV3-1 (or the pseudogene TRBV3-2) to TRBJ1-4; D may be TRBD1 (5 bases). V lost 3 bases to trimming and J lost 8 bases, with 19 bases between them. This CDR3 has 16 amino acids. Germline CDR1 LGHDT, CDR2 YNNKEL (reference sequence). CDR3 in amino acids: CASSQTSGFFTEKLFF. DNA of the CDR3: TGTGCCAGCAGCCAGACCTCAGGGTTTTTTACCGAAAAACTGTTTTTT.

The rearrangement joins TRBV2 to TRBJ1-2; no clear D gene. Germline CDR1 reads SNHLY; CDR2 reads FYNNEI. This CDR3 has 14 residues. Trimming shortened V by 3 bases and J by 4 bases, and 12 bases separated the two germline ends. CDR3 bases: TGTGCCAGCAGTGAGGCGGGGTATTTCTATGGCTACACCTTC. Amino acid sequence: CASSEAGYFYGYTF.

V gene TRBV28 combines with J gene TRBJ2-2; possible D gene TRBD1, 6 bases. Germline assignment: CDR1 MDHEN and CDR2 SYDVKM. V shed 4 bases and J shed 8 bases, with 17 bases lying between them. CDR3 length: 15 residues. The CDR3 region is CASSSRTDPLGELFF. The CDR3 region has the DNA TGTGCCAGCAGTTCCCGGACAGACCCGTTAGGGGAGCTGTTTTTT.

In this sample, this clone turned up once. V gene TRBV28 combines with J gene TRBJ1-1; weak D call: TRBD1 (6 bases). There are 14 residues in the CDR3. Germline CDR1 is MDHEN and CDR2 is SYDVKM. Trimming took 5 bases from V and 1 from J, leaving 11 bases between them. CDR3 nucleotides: TGTGCCAGCAGTCCCCAGGGGCGGAACACTGAAGCTTTCTTT. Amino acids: CASSPQGRNTEAFF. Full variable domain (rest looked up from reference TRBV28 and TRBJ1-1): DVKVTQSSRYLVKRTGEKVFLECVQDMDHENMFWYRQDPGLGLRLIYFSYDVKMKEKGDIPEGYSVSREKKERFSLILESASTNQTSMYLCASSPQGRNTEAFFGQGTRLTVV.

The CDR3: CASSRGFRRGIGEEPQHF. CDR3 nucleotides: TGTGCCAGCAGCCGCGGGTTCAGGAGGGGCATCGGTGAGGAGCCCCAGCATTTT. The V and J genes are TRBV7-2 and TRBJ1-5; TRBD1 is a possible D gene (5 bases). The germline CDR1 and CDR2 sequences are SGHTA and FQGNSA. Deletions cut 5 bases from V and 8 bases from J, with 28 bases between. The CDR3 is 18 residues long.

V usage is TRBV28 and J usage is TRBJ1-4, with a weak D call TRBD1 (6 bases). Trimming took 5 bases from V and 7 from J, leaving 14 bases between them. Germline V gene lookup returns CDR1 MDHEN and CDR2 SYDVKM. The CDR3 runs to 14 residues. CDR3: CASSLRGNTEKLFF. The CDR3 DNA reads TGTGCCAGCAGTCTCAGGGGAAATACTGAAAAACTGTTTTTT.